The present TCR beta chain was sequenced within a study of shared clonotypes between healthy human individuals. Looking at the study overall: Donors had three CD4 naive, three CD4 memory, two CD8 naive and one CD8 memory plate apiece. Study observations and caveats: Relative to clonotypes present in all four donors, those not shared had lower generation probabilities.

Germline CDR1 and CDR2: MNHEY and SVGAGI. The germline V and J ends were trimmed by 7 bases and 0 bases, with 13 bases remaining between them. CDR3 size: 14 residues. A split of CD4+ cells into CD45RA+ naive and CD45RA-negative memory subsets was performed. To note about this clone: Its target is unknown.

Clones were sequenced by immunoSEQ multiplex PCR, and TCRdb holds only the in-frame ones, with some missing. Of over 1.5 million clones in the sample, approximately 98% were seen once. The sequenced material came from naive CD4+ T cells sorted from blood. Subset described: CD45RA+ positively selected. This sequence joins TRBV6-5 and TRBJ2-7, with D unclear. The receptor comes from a man aged 30 to 39 in good health. Here the CDR3 reads CASTLSRASYEQYF. As DNA, the CDR3 is TGTGCCAGCACCCTAAGCCGAGCCTCCTACGAGCAGTACTTC.